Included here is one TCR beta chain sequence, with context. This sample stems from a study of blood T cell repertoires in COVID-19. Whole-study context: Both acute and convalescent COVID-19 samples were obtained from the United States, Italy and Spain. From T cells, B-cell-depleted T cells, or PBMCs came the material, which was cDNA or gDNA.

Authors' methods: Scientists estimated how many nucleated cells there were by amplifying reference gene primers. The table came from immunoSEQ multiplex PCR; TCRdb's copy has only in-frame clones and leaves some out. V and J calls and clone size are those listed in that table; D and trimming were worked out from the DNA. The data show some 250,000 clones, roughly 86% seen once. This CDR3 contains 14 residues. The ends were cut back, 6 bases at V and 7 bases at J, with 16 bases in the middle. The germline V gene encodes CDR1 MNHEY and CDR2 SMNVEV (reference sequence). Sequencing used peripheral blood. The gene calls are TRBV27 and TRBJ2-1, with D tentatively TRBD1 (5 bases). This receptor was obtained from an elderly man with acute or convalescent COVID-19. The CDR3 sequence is CASRPPPAGNEQFF. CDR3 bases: TGTGCCAGCAGACCCCCACCCGCAGGGAATGAGCAGTTCTTC.